This TCR beta chain came from a study of blood T cell repertoires in COVID-19. At the level of the study: Samples taken during acute and convalescent COVID-19 were collected in the United States, Italy and Spain.

CDR3 length: 14 amino acids. The V gene's germline CDR1 is SGDLS and CDR2 YYNGEE. V dropped 2 bases and J dropped 3 bases, with 11 bases sitting between them. Authors' methods: The authors estimated nucleated cell counts from reference gene primer amplification. Assay: immunoSEQ multiplex PCR; the TCRdb copy retains only in-frame clones and omits some. V, J and clone size are those of that table, while D and trimming were read from the DNA. The data contain roughly 160,000 clones, about 82% of them singletons. This TCR derives from a man between 45 and 60 years old with active or convalescent COVID-19. The chain carries TRBV9 and TRBJ1-1; no reliable D call. The source material was peripheral blood. The CDR3 is CASSVSGSYTEAFF. The CDR3 nucleotides are TGTGCCAGCAGCGTCTCCGGGTCCTACACTGAAGCTTTCTTT.